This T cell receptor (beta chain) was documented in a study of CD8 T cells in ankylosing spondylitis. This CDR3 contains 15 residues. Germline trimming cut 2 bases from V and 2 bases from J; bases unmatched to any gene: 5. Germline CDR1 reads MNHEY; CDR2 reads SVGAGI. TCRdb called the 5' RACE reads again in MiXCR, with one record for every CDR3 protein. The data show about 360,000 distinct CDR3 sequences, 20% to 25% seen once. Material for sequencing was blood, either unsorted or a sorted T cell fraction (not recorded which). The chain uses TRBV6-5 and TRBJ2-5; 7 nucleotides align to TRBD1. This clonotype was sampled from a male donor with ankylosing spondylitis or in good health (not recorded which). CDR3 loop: CASSYTGAPQETQYF. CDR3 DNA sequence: TGTGCCAGCAGTTACACAGGGGCACCACAAGAGACCCAGTACTTC.